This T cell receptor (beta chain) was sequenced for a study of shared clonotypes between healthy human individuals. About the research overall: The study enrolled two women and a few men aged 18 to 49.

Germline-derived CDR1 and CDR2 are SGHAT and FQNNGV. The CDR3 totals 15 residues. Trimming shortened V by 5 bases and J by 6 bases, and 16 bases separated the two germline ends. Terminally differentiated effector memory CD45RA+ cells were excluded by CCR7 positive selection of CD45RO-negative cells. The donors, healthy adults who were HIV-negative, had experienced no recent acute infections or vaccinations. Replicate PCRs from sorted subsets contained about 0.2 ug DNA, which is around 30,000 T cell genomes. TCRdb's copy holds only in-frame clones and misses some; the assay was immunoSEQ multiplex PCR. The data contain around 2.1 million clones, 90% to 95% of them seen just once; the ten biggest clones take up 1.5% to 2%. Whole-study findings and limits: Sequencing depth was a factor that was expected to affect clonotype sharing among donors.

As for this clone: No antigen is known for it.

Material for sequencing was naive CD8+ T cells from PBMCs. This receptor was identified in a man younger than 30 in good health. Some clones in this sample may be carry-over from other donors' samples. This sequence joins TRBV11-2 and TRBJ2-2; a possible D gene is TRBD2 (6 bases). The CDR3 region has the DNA TGTGCCAGCAGCCGTAGACTCGGAGGGGCCGGGGAGCTGTTTTTT. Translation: CASSRRLGGAGELFF.